The 18 T cell receptor beta chains below were found in one sample sequenced in a study of lymphopenia after photon versus proton radiotherapy. Only in-frame clones appear in the TCRdb table, and some are missing; sequencing was by immunoSEQ multiplex PCR. The sample comprises about 68,000 clones, approximately 91% of which are singletons, and about 2.6% rests with the top ten. Sequenced material: peripheral blood, taken from a patient treated with photon-based radiotherapy. Receptor source: a woman aged 65 to 85 with pancreatic cancer.

V usage is TRBV11-3 and J usage is TRBJ2-1; the D call may be TRBD1 or TRBD2 (6 bases each). The CDR3 has 13 amino acids. Germline lookup yields CDR1 SGHNT and CDR2 YENEEA. V gave up 3 bases and J gave up 10 bases, with 13 bases separating them. The CDR3 spells CASSFYPGGEQFF. CDR3 nucleotide sequence: TGTGCCAGCAGCTTTTATCCCGGGGGCGAGCAGTTCTTC.

The rearrangement joins TRBV28 to TRBJ1-2; D is unresolved. V lost 7 bases to trimming and J lost 4 bases, with 13 bases between them. Germline loops: CDR1 MDHEN, CDR2 SYDVKM. The CDR3 is made up of 13 amino acids. The CDR3 reads CASTPGVFYGYTF. The CDR3 DNA sequence: TGTGCCAGCACACCTGGGGTCTTCTATGGCTACACCTTC.

This clone was picked up one time. The chain is built from TRBV4-1 and TRBJ2-1, with 9 bases identical to TRBD2. The CDR3 spans 21 residues. Trimming cost V 2 bases and J 5 bases; bases outside gene matches: 22. The germline gives CDR1 MGHRA, CDR2 YSYEKL. Here the CDR3 reads CASSQSGPLAGAPPRDNEQFF. CDR3 sequence (DNA): TGCGCCAGCAGCCAATCCGGACCTTTAGCGGGAGCACCACCGCGCGACAATGAGCAGTTCTTC.

This clone has just a few counts. The genes are TRBV10-1 and TRBJ1-2; D gene unclear. V dropped 3 bases and J dropped 7 bases, with 6 bases sitting between them. Germline V CDR1 and CDR2: WNHNN, SYGVQD (reference sequence). This CDR3 is 11 amino acids long. CDR3 sequence: CASSEAGGYTF. CDR3 DNA sequence: TGCGCCAGCAGTGAAGCCGGTGGCTACACCTTC.

J is TRBJ1-5 and V is TRBV27, with TRBD1 matching over 10 bases. Losses at the gene ends were 10 bases for V and 5 bases for J; bases not matched to a gene: 11. Germline V gene lookup returns CDR1 MNHEY and CDR2 SMNVEV (reference sequence). This CDR3 spans 15 amino acids. In nucleotides, the CDR3 is TGTGCCACCAACCCCCGGGACAGGGGTTATCAGCCCCAGCATTTT. Protein product: CATNPRDRGYQPQHF.

This clone appeared a single time. V and J are TRBV5-4 and TRBJ2-1, with TRBD2 identical over 12 bases. V lost 4 bases, J lost 7 bases, and 9 bases stayed unmatched. The CDR3 loop spans 16 amino acids. Germline CDR1 is SGHNT and CDR2 is YYREEE (reference sequence). The CDR3 protein is CASSPRTSGKVNEQFF. The CDR3 nucleotides read TGTGCCAGCAGCCCAAGGACTAGCGGGAAAGTGAATGAGCAGTTCTTC.

J is TRBJ2-1 and V is TRBV10-3; 7 bases match TRBD1. The V gene end was trimmed by 2 bases and the J gene end by 5 bases; junction bases not matched to a gene: 6. The CDR3 loop spans 15 amino acids. The germline CDR1 and CDR2 sequences are ENHRY and SYGVKD. CDR3 residues: CAISEEGQRNNEQFF. In DNA, the CDR3 is TGTGCCATCAGTGAGGAGGGACAGAGGAACAATGAGCAGTTCTTC.

This rearrangement joins TRBV28 to TRBJ2-3; maybe TRBD1 (6 bases). V gave up 10 bases and J gave up 3 bases, with 14 bases separating them. The CDR3 sequence is 13 residues long. Per germline, CDR1 MDHEN and CDR2 SYDVKM. The CDR3 DNA reads as TGTGCCATCCCGGGACATCTTACAGATACGCAGTATTTT. Translation: CAIPGHLTDTQYF.

In its sample, this clone was seen once. The J gene is TRBJ2-3, the V gene TRBV5-4; D uncertain. Germline values: CDR1 SGHNT, CDR2 YYREEE (reference sequence). The CDR3 has 11 amino acids. Trimming stripped 5 bases from V and 10 bases from J, with 11 bases between. The CDR3 here is CASRSLGAQYF. The CDR3 DNA follows: TGTGCCAGCAGATCTCTTGGGGCGCAGTATTTT.

This chain uses TRBV9 with TRBJ1-2, with D maybe TRBD1 (6 bases). The CDR3 loop spans 17 amino acids. Germline V gene lookup returns CDR1 SGDLS and CDR2 YYNGEE. The ends were cut back, 4 bases at V and 5 bases at J, with 24 bases in the middle. The CDR3 reads CASSPSARGDAGYGYTF. The DNA of the CDR3 is TGTGCCAGCAGCCCCAGTGCTAGGGGGGACGCGGGGTATGGCTACACCTTC.

This rearrangement joins TRBV7-2 to TRBJ2-3; D is unclear. Trimming took off 5 bases at V and 4 bases at J, with 7 bases between the two ends. CDR1 is SGHTA and CDR2 is FQGNSA in the germline V gene. The CDR3 has 12 residues. This CDR3 is CASSVWADTQYF. CDR3 in DNA: TGTGCCAGCAGCGTCTGGGCAGATACGCAGTATTTT.

The chain couples TRBV18 to TRBJ2-3, with 7 positions matching TRBD2. J lost 1 base, V lost 5 bases, and 6 bases had no gene match. The CDR3 is 15 amino acids. Germline-derived CDR1 and CDR2 are KGHSH and LQKENI. CDR3 amino acids: CASSLSSGGTDTQYF. The DNA of the CDR3 is TGTGCCAGCTCATTATCTAGCGGAGGCACAGATACGCAGTATTTT.

The chain combines TRBV2 with TRBJ2-7; tentative D call: TRBD2 (5 bases). The CDR3 covers 12 residues. Trimming took off 8 bases at V and 0 bases at J, with 8 bases between the two ends. Germline assignment: CDR1 SNHLY and CDR2 FYNNEI. The CDR3 loop reads CASGESSYEQYF. The CDR3 nucleotides read TGTGCCAGCGGGGAGTCCTCCTACGAGCAGTACTTC. Filled out from reference TRBV2 and TRBJ2-7, the complete variable domain reads EPEVTQTPSHQVTQMGQEVILRCVPISNHLYFYWYRQILGQKVEFLVSFYNNEISEKSEIFDDQFSVERPDGSNFTLKIRSTKLEDSAMYFCASGESSYEQYFGPGTRLTVT.

The chain couples TRBV18 to TRBJ1-5; 7 nucleotides align to TRBD1. Germline V gene lookup returns CDR1 KGHSH and CDR2 LQKENI. The V and J ends lost 2 bases and 2 bases, in that order; junction bases with no gene match: 6. The length of the CDR3 is 16 residues. The CDR3 is CASSPVRGPGNQPQHF. In nucleotides, the CDR3 is TGTGCCAGCTCACCAGTTAGGGGGCCGGGCAATCAGCCCCAGCATTTT.

V and J are TRBV4-1 and TRBJ2-5; a weak D match, TRBD2 (5 bases). The CDR3 totals 12 residues. The germline V and J ends were trimmed by 8 bases and 5 bases, with 12 bases remaining between them. CDR1 MGHRA and CDR2 YSYEKL come from the germline V gene. For the CDR3, the DNA is TGCGCCAGCGGAGGAGTTTGGGAGACCCAGTACTTC. Its protein is CASGGVWETQYF.

To note about this clone: This clone may be a read error of a much larger clone one base away. The V gene is TRBV9, the J gene TRBJ2-1; unclear D gene. CDR3 length: 11 residues. Germline V CDR1 and CDR2: SGDLS, YYNGEE. Trimming shortened V by 4 bases and J by 5 bases, and 4 bases separated the two germline ends. CDR3: CASSHNNEQFF. In DNA form, the CDR3 reads TGTGCCAGCAGCCACAACAATGAGCAGTTCTTC.

This clone was recorded a few times. The chain joins TRBV13 to TRBJ1-4; D uncertain. The CDR3 is made up of 15 amino acids. Trimming took 3 bases from V and 0 from J, leaving 8 bases between them. Germline values: CDR1 PRHDT, CDR2 FYEKMQ (reference sequence). The CDR3 here is CASSFRLATNEKLFF. CDR3 bases: TGTGCCAGCAGCTTCCGACTTGCAACTAATGAAAAACTGTTTTTT.

The rearrangement links TRBV7-2 to TRBJ2-1; 8 bases align to TRBD2. V shed 0 bases and J 4 bases; nucleotides not matched to a gene: 8. Germline V gene data show CDR1 as SGHTA and CDR2 as FQGNSA. The CDR3 has 17 residues. CDR3 region: CASSLATSGGGYNEQFF. The CDR3 DNA reads TGTGCCAGCAGCTTAGCCACAAGCGGGGGCGGTTACAATGAGCAGTTCTTC.